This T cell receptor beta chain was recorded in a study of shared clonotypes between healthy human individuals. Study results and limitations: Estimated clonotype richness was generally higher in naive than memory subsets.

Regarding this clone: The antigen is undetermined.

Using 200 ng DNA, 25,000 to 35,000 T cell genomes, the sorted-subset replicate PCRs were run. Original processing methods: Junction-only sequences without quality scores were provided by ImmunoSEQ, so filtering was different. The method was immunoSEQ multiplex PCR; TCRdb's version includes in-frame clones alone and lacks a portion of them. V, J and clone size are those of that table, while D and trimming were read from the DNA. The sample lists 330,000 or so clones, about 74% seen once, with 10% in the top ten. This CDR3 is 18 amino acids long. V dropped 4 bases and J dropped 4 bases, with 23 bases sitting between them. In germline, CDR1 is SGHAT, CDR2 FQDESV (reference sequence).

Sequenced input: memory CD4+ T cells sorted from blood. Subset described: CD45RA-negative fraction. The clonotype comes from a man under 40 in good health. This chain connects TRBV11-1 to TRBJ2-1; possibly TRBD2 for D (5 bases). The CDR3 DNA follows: TGTGCCAGCAGCTACCGGGGTTCCACTAGTTATTCTTACAATGAGCAGTTCTTC. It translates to CASSYRGSTSYSYNEQFF.